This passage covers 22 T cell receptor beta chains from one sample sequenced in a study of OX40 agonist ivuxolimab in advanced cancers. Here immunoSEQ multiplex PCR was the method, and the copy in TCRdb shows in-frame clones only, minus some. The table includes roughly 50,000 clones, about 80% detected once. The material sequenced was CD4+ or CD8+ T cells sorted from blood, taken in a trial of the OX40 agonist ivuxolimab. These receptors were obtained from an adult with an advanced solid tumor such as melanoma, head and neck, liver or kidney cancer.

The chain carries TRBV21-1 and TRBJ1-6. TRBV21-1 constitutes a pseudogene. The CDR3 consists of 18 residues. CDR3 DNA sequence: TGTGCCAGCAGCAAACGGGGGGGCGGAGAGAGGTATAATTCACCCCTCCACTTT. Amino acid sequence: CASSKRGGGERYNSPLHF.

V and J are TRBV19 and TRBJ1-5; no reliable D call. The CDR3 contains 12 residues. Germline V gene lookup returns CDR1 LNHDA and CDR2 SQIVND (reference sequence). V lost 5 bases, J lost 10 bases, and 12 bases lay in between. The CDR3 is CASSLRSGPQHF. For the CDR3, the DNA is TGTGCCAGTAGTTTACGGTCCGGCCCCCAGCATTTT.

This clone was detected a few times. The CDR3 sequence is CASSQGLLISNYGYTF. The CDR3 bases are TGTGCCAGCAGCCAGGGACTCCTGATATCTAACTATGGCTACACCTTC. The V call is TRBV14, the J call TRBJ1-2; D might be TRBD1 (5 bases). Germline V gene sequence: CDR1 SGHDN, CDR2 FVKESK. V was clipped by 3 bases and J by 0 bases, with 14 bases between them. The CDR3 runs 16 residues.

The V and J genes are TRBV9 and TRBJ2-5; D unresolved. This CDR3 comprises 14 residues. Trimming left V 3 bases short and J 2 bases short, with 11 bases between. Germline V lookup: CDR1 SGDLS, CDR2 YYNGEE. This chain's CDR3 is CASSAAPYQETQYF. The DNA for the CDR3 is TGTGCCAGCAGCGCAGCACCCTATCAAGAGACCCAGTACTTC.

CDR3 protein: CASSQDRVGRGYTF. DNA of the CDR3: TGTGCCAGCAGTCAGGACAGGGTCGGCCGTGGCTACACCTTC. The chain combines TRBV28 with TRBJ1-2, with 8 bases identical to TRBD1. The CDR3 is 14 residues long. Germline CDR1 MDHEN, CDR2 SYDVKM. V was pared by 5 bases and J by 7 bases, with 9 bases of the junction left unmatched.

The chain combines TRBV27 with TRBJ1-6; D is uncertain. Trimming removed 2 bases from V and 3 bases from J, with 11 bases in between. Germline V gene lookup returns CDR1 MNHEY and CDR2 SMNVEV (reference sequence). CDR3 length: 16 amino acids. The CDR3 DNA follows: TGTGCCAGCAGTTTAGACACCCGAGGCTATAATTCACCCCTCCACTTT. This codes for CASSLDTRGYNSPLHF.

CDR3 amino acids: CASSFGTGSQETQYF. The CDR3 DNA follows: TGCGCCAGCAGCTTCGGGACAGGGTCCCAAGAGACCCAGTACTTC. The chain carries TRBV5-1 and TRBJ2-5; TRBD1 aligns across 9 bases. Germline assignment: CDR1 SGHRS and CDR2 YFSETQ. V lost 2 bases and J lost 1; bases outside the gene matches: 3. The CDR3 length is 15 residues.

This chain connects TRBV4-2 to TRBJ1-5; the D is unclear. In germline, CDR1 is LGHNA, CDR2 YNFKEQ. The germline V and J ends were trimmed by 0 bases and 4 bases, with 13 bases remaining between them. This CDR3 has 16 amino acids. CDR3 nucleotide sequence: TGTGCCAGCAGCCAAGATCTCTGGGGATCAAATCAGCCCCAGCATTTT. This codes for CASSQDLWGSNQPQHF.

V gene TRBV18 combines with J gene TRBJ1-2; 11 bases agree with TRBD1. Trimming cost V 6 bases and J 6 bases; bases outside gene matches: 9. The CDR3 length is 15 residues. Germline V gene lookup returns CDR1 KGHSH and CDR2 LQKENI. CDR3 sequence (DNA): TGTGCCAGCTCTTCCCGTCCGGGACAGGGGGATGGCTACACCTTC. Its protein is CASSSRPGQGDGYTF.

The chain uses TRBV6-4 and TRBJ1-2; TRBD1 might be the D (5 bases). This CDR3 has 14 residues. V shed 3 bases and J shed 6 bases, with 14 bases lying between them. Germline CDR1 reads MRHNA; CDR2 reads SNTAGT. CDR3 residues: CASSDDSFIDGYTF. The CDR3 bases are TGTGCCAGCAGTGATGACAGTTTCATCGATGGCTACACCTTC.

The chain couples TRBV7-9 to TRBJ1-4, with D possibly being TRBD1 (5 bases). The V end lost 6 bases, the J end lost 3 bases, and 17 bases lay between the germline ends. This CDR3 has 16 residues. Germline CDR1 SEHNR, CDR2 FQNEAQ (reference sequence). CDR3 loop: CASSLGGGPPNEKLFF. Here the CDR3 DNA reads TGTGCCAGCAGTCTTGGGGGAGGCCCACCTAATGAAAAACTGTTTTTT. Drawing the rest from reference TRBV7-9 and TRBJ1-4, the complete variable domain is DTGVSQNPRHKITKRGQNVTFRCDPISEHNRLYWYRQTLGQGPEFLTYFQNEAQLEKSRLLSDRFSAERPKGSFSTLEIQRTEQGDSAMYLCASSLGGGPPNEKLFFGSGTQLSVL.

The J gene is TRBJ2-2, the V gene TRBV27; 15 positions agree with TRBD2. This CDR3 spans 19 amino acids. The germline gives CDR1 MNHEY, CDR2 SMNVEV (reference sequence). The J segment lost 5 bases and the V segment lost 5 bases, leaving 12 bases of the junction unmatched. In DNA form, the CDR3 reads TGTGCCAGCAGTCCTCACGGACTAGCGGGAGGGCCTAGGACCGGGGAGCTGTTTTTT. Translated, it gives CASSPHGLAGGPRTGELFF.

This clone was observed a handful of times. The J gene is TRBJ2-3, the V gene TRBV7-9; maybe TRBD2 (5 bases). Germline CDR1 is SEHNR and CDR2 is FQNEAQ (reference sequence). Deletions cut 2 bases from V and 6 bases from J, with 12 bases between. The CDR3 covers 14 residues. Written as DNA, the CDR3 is TGTGCCAGCAGCTTATCTCTCCCGGGGGATACGCAGTATTTT. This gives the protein CASSLSLPGDTQYF.

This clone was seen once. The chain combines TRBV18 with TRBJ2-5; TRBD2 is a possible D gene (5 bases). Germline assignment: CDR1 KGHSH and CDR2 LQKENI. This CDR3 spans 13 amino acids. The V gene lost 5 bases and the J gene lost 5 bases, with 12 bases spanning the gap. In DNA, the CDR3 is TGTGCCAGCTCATGGACTGGCGCGGAGACCCAGTACTTC. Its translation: CASSWTGAETQYF.

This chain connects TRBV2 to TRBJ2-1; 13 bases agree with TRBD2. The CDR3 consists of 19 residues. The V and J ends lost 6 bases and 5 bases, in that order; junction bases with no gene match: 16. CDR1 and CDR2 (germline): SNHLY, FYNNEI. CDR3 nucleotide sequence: TGTGCCAGCAGCTATGGGACTAGCGGGGATCACATATCTGACAATGAGCAGTTCTTC. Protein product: CASSYGTSGDHISDNEQFF.

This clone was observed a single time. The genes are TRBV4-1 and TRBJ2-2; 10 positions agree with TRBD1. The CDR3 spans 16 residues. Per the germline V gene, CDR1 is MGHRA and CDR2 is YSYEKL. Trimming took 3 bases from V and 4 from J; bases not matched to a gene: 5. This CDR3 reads CASSHMGQGSTGELFF. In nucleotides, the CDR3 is TGCGCCAGCAGCCACATGGGACAGGGGTCCACCGGGGAGCTGTTTTTT.

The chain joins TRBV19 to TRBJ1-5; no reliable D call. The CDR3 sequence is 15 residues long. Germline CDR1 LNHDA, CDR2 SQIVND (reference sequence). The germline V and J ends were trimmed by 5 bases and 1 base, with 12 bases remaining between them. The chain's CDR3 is CASSWRPGSNQPQHF. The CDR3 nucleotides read TGTGCCAGTAGTTGGAGGCCGGGGAGCAATCAGCCCCAGCATTTT. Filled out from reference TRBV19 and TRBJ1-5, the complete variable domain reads DGGITQSPKYLFRKEGQNVTLSCEQNLNHDAMYWYRQDPGQGLRLIYYSQIVNDFQKGDIAEGYSVSREKKESFPLTVTSAQKNPTAFYLCASSWRPGSNQPQHFGDGTRLSIL.

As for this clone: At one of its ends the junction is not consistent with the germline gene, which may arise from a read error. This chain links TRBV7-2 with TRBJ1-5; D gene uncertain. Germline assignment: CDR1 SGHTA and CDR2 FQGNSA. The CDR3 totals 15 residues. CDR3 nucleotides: TGTGCCGGCAGCTTAGCGGCGGGGAGCAATCAGCCCCAGCATTTT. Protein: CAGSLAAGSNQPQHF.

The CDR3 DNA is TGCAGCGCCCTACAGGGCAACACAGATACGCAGTATTTT. This codes for CSALQGNTDTQYF. V and J are TRBV29-1 and TRBJ2-3, with D perhaps TRBD1 (6 bases). Germline V gives CDR1 SQVTM, CDR2 ANQGSEA. Trimming took 7 bases from V and 2 from J, leaving 13 bases between them. The CDR3 runs 13 residues.

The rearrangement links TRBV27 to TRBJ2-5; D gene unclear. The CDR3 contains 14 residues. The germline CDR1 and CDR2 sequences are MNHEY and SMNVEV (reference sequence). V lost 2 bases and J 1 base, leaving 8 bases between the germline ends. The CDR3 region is CASSLVSSQETQYF. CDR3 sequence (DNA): TGTGCCAGCAGTTTAGTATCGAGCCAAGAGACCCAGTACTTC.

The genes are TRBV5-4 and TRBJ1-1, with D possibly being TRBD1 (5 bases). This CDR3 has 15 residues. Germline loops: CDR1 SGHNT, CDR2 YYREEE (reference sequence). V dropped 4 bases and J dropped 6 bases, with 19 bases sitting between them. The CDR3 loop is CASSTDRALESEAFF. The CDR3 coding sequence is TGTGCCAGCAGCACCGACAGAGCCTTGGAGTCTGAAGCTTTCTTT.

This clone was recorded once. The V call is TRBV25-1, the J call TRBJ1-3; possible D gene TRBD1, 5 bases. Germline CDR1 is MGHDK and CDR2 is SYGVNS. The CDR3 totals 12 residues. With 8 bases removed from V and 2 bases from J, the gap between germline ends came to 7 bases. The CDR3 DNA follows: TGTGCCAGCGGGACCGCTGGAAACACCATATATTTT. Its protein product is CASGTAGNTIYF.